These 26 T cell receptor beta chains were sequenced from one sample in a study of blood T cell repertoires in COVID-19. Method: immunoSEQ multiplex PCR; TCRdb's copy keeps in-frame clones and lacks some. The table shows tens of thousands of clones, with over 75% occurring only once. The source material was peripheral blood. These receptors were obtained from a woman aged 55-69 years with acute or convalescent COVID-19.

The rearrangement joins TRBV19 to TRBJ2-3, with D tentatively TRBD2 (6 bases). CDR3 length: 16 amino acids. Trimming removed 5 bases from V and 2 bases from J, with 17 bases in between. Germline V CDR1 and CDR2: LNHDA, SQIVND (reference sequence). The CDR3 loop is CASSFPPGVDTDTQYF. Written as DNA, the CDR3 is TGTGCCAGTAGTTTCCCCCCGGGGGTGGACACAGATACGCAGTATTTT.

The rearrangement links TRBV6-5 to TRBJ1-3; maybe TRBD1 (5 bases). Germline V lookup: CDR1 MNHEY, CDR2 SVGAGI. Deletions cut 8 bases from V and 0 bases from J, with 14 bases between. This CDR3 spans 15 amino acids. CDR3 residues: CASGRDSSSGNTIYF. CDR3 coding DNA: TGTGCCAGCGGCCGGGACTCGAGCTCTGGAAACACCATATATTTT.

V is TRBV12-3 or TRBV12-4 and J is TRBJ1-1, with D possibly matching TRBD1 (6 bases). Trimming left V 6 bases short and J 5 bases short, with 10 bases between. CDR3 length: 12 amino acids. CDR3 in DNA: TGTGCCAGCAGATCTCAGGGGACTGAAGCTTTCTTT. Amino acid sequence: CASRSQGTEAFF.

The chain recombines TRBV15 with TRBJ2-2, with D possibly matching TRBD2 (6 bases). This CDR3 is built from 14 residues. The ends were cut back, 0 bases at V and 6 bases at J, with 8 bases in the middle. Germline CDR1 and CDR2: LNHNV and YYDKDF (reference sequence). CDR3: CATSREGEAGELFF. CDR3 nucleotides: TGTGCCACCAGCAGAGAGGGGGAGGCCGGGGAGCTGTTTTTT.

The V gene is TRBV2, the J gene TRBJ2-3; D remains ambiguous. V shed 0 bases and J shed 1 base, with 5 bases lying between them. CDR1 is SNHLY and CDR2 is FYNNEI in the germline V gene. This CDR3 has 14 residues. The CDR3, as DNA: TGTGCCAGCAGTGAAGCTGGCCGCACAGATACGCAGTATTTT. This encodes CASSEAGRTDTQYF.

The rearrangement links TRBV18 to TRBJ1-4, with 7 bases that match TRBD1. Germline trimming cut 0 bases from V and 8 bases from J; bases unmatched to any gene: 6. The CDR3 has 15 amino acids. Per the germline V gene, CDR1 is KGHSH and CDR2 is LQKENI. The CDR3 DNA reads TGTGCCAGCTCACCACCAGAGGGGGCAGGGGAAAAACTGTTTTTT. Residues: CASSPPEGAGEKLFF. The entire variable domain, with the rest obtained from reference TRBV18 and TRBJ1-4, is as follows: NAGVMQNPRHLVRRRGQEARLRCSPMKGHSHVYWYRQLPEEGLKFMVYLQKENIIDESGMPKERFSAEFPKEGPSILRIQQVVRGDSAAYFCASSPPEGAGEKLFFGSGTQLSVL.

The chain is built from TRBV13 and TRBJ1-2; D call uncertain. The CDR3 length is 12 residues. With 4 bases removed from V and 2 bases from J, the gap between germline ends came to 5 bases. Germline lookup yields CDR1 PRHDT and CDR2 FYEKMQ (reference sequence). The chain's CDR3 is CASSSINYGYTF. The CDR3 coding sequence is TGTGCCAGCAGCTCAATCAACTATGGCTACACCTTC.

The V gene is TRBV6-1, the J gene TRBJ1-2; tentatively, D is TRBD1 (6 bases). The CDR3 covers 14 residues. The germline CDR1 and CDR2 sequences are MNHNS and SASEGT. The germline V and J ends were trimmed by 3 bases and 6 bases, with 14 bases remaining between them. The CDR3 DNA sequence: TGTGCCAGCAGTGAGCTACAGGGTTTGGATGGCTACACCTTC. Its translation is CASSELQGLDGYTF.

The V and J genes are TRBV6-5 and TRBJ1-5; 8 bases fit TRBD1. Germline loops: CDR1 MNHEY, CDR2 SVGAGI. Unmatched junction bases numbered 4, after V lost 2 bases and J lost 4 bases. The CDR3 extends over 15 amino acids. In DNA form, the CDR3 reads TGTGCCAGCAGTTACCCGACAGGGGAGAATCAGCCCCAGCATTTT. Translating it yields CASSYPTGENQPQHF.

This clone has a single count. The V gene is TRBV5-5, the J gene TRBJ2-1, with 10 bases aligning to TRBD2. The CDR3 length is 18 residues. V was clipped by 4 bases and J by 5 bases; unmatched bases: 15. The V gene's germline CDR1 is SGHKS and CDR2 YYEKEE (reference sequence). The chain's CDR3 is CASSRLAGGLAGNNEQFF. CDR3 in DNA: TGTGCCAGCAGCCGTTTAGCGGGGGGCCTAGCAGGTAACAATGAGCAGTTCTTC.

This chain uses TRBV4-3 with TRBJ2-2; tentative D call: TRBD1 (6 bases). In germline, CDR1 is LGHNA, CDR2 YSLEER. This CDR3 is built from 16 residues. V was clipped by 2 bases and J by 6 bases, with 16 bases between them. The CDR3 loop is CASSQRRNRESGELFF. The CDR3 DNA reads TGCGCCAGCAGCCAAAGGCGTAACAGGGAATCCGGGGAGCTGTTTTTT.

The chain couples TRBV5-1 to TRBJ1-4; 9 positions agree with TRBD1. This CDR3 is 15 amino acids long. V dropped 4 bases and J dropped 5; count of bases not matched to a gene: 6. Per the germline V gene, CDR1 is SGHRS and CDR2 is YFSETQ. DNA of the CDR3: TGCGCCAGCAGCCCGGGGACAGGGCAAAATGAAAAACTGTTTTTT. It specifies CASSPGTGQNEKLFF.

V and J are TRBV7-9 and TRBJ2-2; D perhaps matches TRBD2 (7 bases). CDR1 SEHNR and CDR2 FQNEAQ come from the germline V gene (reference sequence). The germline V and J ends were trimmed by 8 bases and 4 bases, with 11 bases remaining between them. The length of the CDR3 is 13 residues. CDR3: CASQGGVTGELFF. Written as DNA, the CDR3 is TGTGCCAGCCAAGGGGGGGTCACCGGGGAGCTGTTTTTT.

The genes are TRBV2 and TRBJ2-1; 7 positions match TRBD1. With 5 bases clipped from V and 0 bases from J, the junction kept 1 base outside the gene matches. CDR3 length equals 14 residues. CDR1 and CDR2 (germline): SNHLY, FYNNEI. The CDR3: CASSRDSSYNEQFF. The CDR3 bases are TGTGCCAGCAGTCGGGACAGCTCCTACAATGAGCAGTTCTTC.

The genes are TRBV18 and TRBJ1-2, with D hard to call. This CDR3 contains 12 residues. Per germline, CDR1 KGHSH and CDR2 LQKENI. Deletions cut 3 bases from V and 4 bases from J, with 6 bases between. This CDR3 reads CASSPRIYGYTF. DNA of the CDR3: TGTGCCAGCTCACCGAGGATCTATGGCTACACCTTC.

CDR3 sequence: CASSQDLRGSSYNSPLHF. CDR3 coding DNA: TGCGCCAGCAGCCAAGATCTAAGAGGGTCCTCCTATAATTCACCCCTCCACTTT. The chain links TRBV4-1 to TRBJ1-6; unclear D gene. Germline V CDR1 and CDR2: MGHRA, YSYEKL. The V end was cut by 0 bases, the J end by 0 bases, with 12 bases between. This CDR3 spans 18 amino acids.

The rearrangement links TRBV5-1 to TRBJ2-5, with D possibly being TRBD2 (6 bases). V was clipped by 4 bases and J by 1 base, with 14 bases between them. The CDR3 has 15 residues. From germline, CDR1 is SGHRS and CDR2 YFSETQ. This chain's CDR3 is CASSRRPGLQETQYF. As DNA, the CDR3 is TGCGCCAGCAGCAGACGCCCGGGACTCCAAGAGACCCAGTACTTC.

The CDR3 DNA sequence: TGTGCCAGCAGCGCAACAGGTTATAATGAAAAACTGTTTTTT. Translating gives CASSATGYNEKLFF. The gene calls are TRBV7-9 and TRBJ1-4; possibly TRBD1 for D (5 bases). The germline V and J ends were trimmed by 5 bases and 4 bases, with 11 bases remaining between them. This CDR3 has 14 amino acids. In germline, CDR1 is SEHNR, CDR2 FQNEAQ (reference sequence).

The chain recombines TRBV14 with TRBJ2-2; possible D gene TRBD2, 6 bases. Germline V gives CDR1 SGHDN, CDR2 FVKESK. The CDR3 extends over 16 amino acids. Trimming pared 0 bases from V and 4 bases from J, leaving 12 bases between. CDR3 DNA: TGTGCCAGCAGCCAAGATATGGCGGGGCCCACCGGGGAGCTGTTTTTT. Translated: CASSQDMAGPTGELFF.

This sequence joins TRBV19 and TRBJ2-1; TRBD2 matches at 9 bases. CDR1 is LNHDA, CDR2 SQIVND, per germline (reference sequence). There are 16 residues in the CDR3. Trimming removed 6 bases from V and 2 bases from J; junction bases left unmatched: 8. The CDR3, as DNA: TGTGCCAGTAGCTCCGGCGGGGGGGCCGCCTACAATGAGCAGTTCTTC. Amino acids: CASSSGGGAAYNEQFF.

The chain uses TRBV4-1 and TRBJ1-1; weak D call: TRBD1 (6 bases). The CDR3 runs to 15 residues. V lost 1 base and J 3 bases, leaving 12 bases between the germline ends. Germline CDR1 MGHRA, CDR2 YSYEKL. The CDR3 sequence is CASSQAYRQDTEAFF. The CDR3 nucleotides read TGCGCCAGCAGCCAAGCCTACCGACAGGACACTGAAGCTTTCTTT.

This clone was picked up one time. V gene TRBV2 combines with J gene TRBJ2-2; D not resolved. V was pared by 3 bases and J by 0 bases, with 11 bases between. CDR3 length: 16 amino acids. From germline, CDR1 is SNHLY and CDR2 FYNNEI. The CDR3 loop is CASSDPSGPNTGELFF. CDR3 coding DNA: TGTGCCAGCAGTGACCCTTCTGGGCCGAACACCGGGGAGCTGTTTTTT.

CDR3 DNA sequence: TGCGCCAGCATGGGACAGGGGGCAGATACGCAGTATTTT. The encoded protein is CASMGQGADTQYF. The chain joins TRBV10-2 to TRBJ2-3, with 11 bases identical to TRBD1. The germline V gene has CDR1 WSHSY and CDR2 SAAADI. J was trimmed by 4 bases and V by 7 bases; bases with no gene match: 1. The CDR3 totals 13 residues.

The chain links TRBV2 to TRBJ2-5; D is perhaps TRBD2 (6 bases). Germline V gene sequence: CDR1 SNHLY, CDR2 FYNNEI. V was trimmed by 6 bases and J by 5 bases, leaving 16 bases between them. This CDR3 contains 14 residues. CDR3 in amino acids: CASRSLLADETQYF. CDR3 nucleotides: TGTGCCAGCAGATCGTTACTAGCAGACGAGACCCAGTACTTC.

The V call is TRBV10-3, the J call TRBJ1-1, with D perhaps TRBD1 (6 bases). Germline V gives CDR1 ENHRY, CDR2 SYGVKD. Trimming shortened V by 7 bases and J by 0 bases, and 12 bases separated the two germline ends. This CDR3 has 14 residues. The CDR3 loop is CAITADRLNTEAFF. CDR3 coding DNA: TGTGCCATCACCGCCGACAGGTTGAACACTGAAGCTTTCTTT.

The chain employs TRBV5-4 and TRBJ2-1, with 9 positions matching TRBD2. Germline CDR1 and CDR2: SGHNT and YYREEE (reference sequence). CDR3 length equals 19 residues. Unmatched junction bases numbered 14, after V lost 4 bases and J lost 0 bases. This CDR3 is CASSPGWAGGWSSYNEQFF. CDR3 DNA sequence: TGTGCCAGCAGCCCCGGTTGGGCGGGGGGGTGGAGCTCCTACAATGAGCAGTTCTTC.